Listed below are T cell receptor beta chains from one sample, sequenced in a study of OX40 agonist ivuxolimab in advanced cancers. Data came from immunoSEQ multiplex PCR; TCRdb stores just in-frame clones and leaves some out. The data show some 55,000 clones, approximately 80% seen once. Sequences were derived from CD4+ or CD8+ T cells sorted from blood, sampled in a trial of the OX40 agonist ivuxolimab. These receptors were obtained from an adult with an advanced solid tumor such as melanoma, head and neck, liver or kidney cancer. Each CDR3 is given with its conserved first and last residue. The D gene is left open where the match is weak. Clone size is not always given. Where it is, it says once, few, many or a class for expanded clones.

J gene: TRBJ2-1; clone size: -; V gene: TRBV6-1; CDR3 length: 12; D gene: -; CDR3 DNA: TGTGCCAGCAGACGAAATCCCAATGAGCAGTTCTTC; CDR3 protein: CASRRNPNEQFF
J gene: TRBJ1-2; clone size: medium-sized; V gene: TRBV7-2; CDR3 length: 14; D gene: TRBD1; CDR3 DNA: TGTGCCAGCAGCTCAGGGACAGGGCCCTATGGCTACACCTTC; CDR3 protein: CASSSGTGPYGYTF
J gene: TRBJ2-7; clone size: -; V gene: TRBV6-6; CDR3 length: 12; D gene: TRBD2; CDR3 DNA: TGTGCCAGCGGGACTAGCGGTTACGAGCAGTACTTC; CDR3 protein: CASGTSGYEQYF
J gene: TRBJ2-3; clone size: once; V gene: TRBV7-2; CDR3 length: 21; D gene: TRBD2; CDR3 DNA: TGTGCCAGCAGCTTAGCCCCGGGACTAGCGGGGGGGCTCCACCCCACAGATACGCAGTATTTT; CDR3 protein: CASSLAPGLAGGLHPTDTQYF
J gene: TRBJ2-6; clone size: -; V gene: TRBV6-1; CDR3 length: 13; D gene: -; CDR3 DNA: TGTGCCAGCAGTGAACCAACGGGTGTGGTCCTGACTTTC; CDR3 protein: CASSEPTGVVLTF
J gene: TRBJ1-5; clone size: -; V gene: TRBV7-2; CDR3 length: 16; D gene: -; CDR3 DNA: TGTGCCAGCAGCTTAGGCGCGCCAGGGGCCGGTCAGCCCCAGCATTTT; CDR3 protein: CASSLGAPGAGQPQHF
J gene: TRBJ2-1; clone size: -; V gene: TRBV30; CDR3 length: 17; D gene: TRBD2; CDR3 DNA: TGTGCCTGGAGTGCGGGGACCCTAGCGGGAGGTTACAATGAGCAGTTCTTC; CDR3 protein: CAWSAGTLAGGYNEQFF
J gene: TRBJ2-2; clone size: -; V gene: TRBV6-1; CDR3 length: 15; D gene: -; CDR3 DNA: TGTGCCAGCAGTGTCCGGAGGGCGAACACCGGGGAGCTGTTTTTT; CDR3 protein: CASSVRRANTGELFF
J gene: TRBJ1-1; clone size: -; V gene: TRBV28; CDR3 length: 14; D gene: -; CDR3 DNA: TGTGCCAGCAGTTTGAGACAACGCACCACTGAAGCTTTCTTT; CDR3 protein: CASSLRQRTTEAFF
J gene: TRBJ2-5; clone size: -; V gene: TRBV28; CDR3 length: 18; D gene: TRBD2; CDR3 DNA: TGTGCCAGCAGTCCACCGGGACTAGCGGGAAAGAGGGGGGAGACCCAGTACTTC; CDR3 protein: CASSPPGLAGKRGETQYF
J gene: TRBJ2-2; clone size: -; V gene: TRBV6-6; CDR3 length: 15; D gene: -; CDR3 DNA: TGTGCCACAGGGTCAGCGGACCTGGGGACCGGGGAGCTGTTTTTT; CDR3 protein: CATGSADLGTGELFF
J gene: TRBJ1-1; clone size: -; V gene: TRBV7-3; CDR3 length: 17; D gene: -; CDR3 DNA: TGTGCCAGCAGCTATAAAAACCCGGGACACCTAAACACTGAAGCTTTCTTT; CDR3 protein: CASSYKNPGHLNTEAFF
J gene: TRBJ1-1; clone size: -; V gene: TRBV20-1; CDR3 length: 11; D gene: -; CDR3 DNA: TGCAGTGCCCCGGATGGGTTTGGGGCTTTCTTT; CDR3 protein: CSAPDGFGAFF
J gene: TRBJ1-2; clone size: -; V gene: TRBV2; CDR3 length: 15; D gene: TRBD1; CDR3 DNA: TGTGCCAGCAGTGAGCGGGGACAGGGCCCCCTGGGCTACACCTTC; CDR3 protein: CASSERGQGPLGYTF
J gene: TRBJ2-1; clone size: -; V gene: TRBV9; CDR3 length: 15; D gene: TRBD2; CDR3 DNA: TGTGCCAGCAGCCTTAGCGGGGCGTCCTACAATGAGCAGTTCTTC; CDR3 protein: CASSLSGASYNEQFF
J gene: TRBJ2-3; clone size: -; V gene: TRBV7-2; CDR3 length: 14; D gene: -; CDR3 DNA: TGTGCCAGCAGCTCAACCCCAAACGGAGATACGCAGTATTTT; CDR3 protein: CASSSTPNGDTQYF
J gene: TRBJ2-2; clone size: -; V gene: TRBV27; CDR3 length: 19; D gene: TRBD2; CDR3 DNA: TGTGCCAGCAGCCATTCGGGGGTTAGCGGGTTCGCGAACACCGGGGAGCTGTTTTTT; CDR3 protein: CASSHSGVSGFANTGELFF
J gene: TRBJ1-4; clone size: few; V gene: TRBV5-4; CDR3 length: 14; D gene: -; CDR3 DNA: TGTGCCAGCAGCTTTCTGGCAGCTAATGAAAAACTGTTTTTT; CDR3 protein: CASSFLAANEKLFF
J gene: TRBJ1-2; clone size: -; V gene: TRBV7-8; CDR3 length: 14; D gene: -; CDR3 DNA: TGTGCCAGCAGCTTCCGGGACAATCACTATGGCTACACCTTC; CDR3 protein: CASSFRDNHYGYTF
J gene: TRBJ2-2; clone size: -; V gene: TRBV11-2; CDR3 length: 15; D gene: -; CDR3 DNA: TGTGCCAGCAGCCTGCGGGCCAGGGCGTCCGGGGAGCTGTTTTTT; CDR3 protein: CASSLRARASGELFF
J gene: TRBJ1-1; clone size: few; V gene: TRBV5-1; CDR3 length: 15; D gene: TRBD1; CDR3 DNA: TGCGCCAGCAGCCAATTACAGGGGGGACGCACTGAAGCTTTCTTT; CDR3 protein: CASSQLQGGRTEAFF
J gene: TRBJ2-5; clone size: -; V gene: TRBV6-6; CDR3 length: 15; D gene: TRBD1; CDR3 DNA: TGTGCCAGCAGTCGAGACAGGGCCGGTCAAGAGACCCAGTACTTC; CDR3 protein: CASSRDRAGQETQYF
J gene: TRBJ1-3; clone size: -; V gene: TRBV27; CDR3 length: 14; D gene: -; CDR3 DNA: TGTGCCAGCAGTGGGACGGGCTCTGGAAACACCATATATTTT; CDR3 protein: CASSGTGSGNTIYF
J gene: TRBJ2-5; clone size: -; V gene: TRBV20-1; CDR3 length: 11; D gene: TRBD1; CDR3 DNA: TGCAGTGCCGAGAGGGGGCAGACCCAGTACTTC; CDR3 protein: CSAERGQTQYF
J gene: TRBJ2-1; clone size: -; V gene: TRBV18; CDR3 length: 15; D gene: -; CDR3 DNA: TGTGCCAGCTCACCACCTTCGGCAGGGCGGAATGAGCAGTTCTTC; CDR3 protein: CASSPPSAGRNEQFF
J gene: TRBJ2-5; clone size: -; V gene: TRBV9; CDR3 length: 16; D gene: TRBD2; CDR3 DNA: TGTGCCAGCAGCGCCCTAGCGGGGGGGAACCAAGAGACCCAGTACTTC; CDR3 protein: CASSALAGGNQETQYF
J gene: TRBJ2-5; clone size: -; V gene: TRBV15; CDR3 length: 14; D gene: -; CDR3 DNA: TGTGCCACCAGCAGGGGGGCCCAACAAGAGACCCAGTACTTC; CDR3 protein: CATSRGAQQETQYF
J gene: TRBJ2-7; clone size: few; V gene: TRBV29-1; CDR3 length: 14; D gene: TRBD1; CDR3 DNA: TGCAGCGCGACCTACAGGGGGCTTAACTACGAGCAGTACTTC; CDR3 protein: CSATYRGLNYEQYF
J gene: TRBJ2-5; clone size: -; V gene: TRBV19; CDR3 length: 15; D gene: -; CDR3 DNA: TGTGCCAGTAGTCTTGGCGACAGGTTCGGAAAGACCCAGTACTTC; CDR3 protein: CASSLGDRFGKTQYF
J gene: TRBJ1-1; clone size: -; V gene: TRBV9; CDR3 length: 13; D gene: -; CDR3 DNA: TGTGCCAGTGCAGGTCCAGGATCGACTGAAGCTTTCTTT; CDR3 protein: CASAGPGSTEAFF